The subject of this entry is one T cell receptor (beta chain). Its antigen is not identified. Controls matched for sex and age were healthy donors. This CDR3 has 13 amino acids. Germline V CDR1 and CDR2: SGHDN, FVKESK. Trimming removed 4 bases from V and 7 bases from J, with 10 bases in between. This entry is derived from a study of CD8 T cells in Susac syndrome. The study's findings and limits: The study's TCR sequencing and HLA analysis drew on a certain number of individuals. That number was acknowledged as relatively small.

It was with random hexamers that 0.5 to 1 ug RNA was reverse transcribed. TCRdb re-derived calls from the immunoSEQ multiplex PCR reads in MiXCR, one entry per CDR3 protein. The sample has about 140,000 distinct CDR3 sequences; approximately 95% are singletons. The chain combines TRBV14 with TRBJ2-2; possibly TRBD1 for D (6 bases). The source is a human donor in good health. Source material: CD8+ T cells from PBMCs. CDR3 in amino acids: CASSRTGLGELFF. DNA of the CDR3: TGTGCCAGCAGCCGAACAGGGCTCGGGGAGCTGTTTTTT.